Detailed here is one T cell receptor (beta chain). This specimen comes from a study of T cell changes during pregnancy in multiple sclerosis. Generated by immunoSEQ multiplex PCR, the TCRdb table keeps only in-frame clones and is missing some. The sample has around 110,000 clones; less than 95% are singletons. The TCR comes from a female donor in good health, enrolled as a control in a pregnancy study. This specimen consisted of peripheral blood, obtained in the third trimester of pregnancy.

In DNA, the CDR3 is TGTGCCAGCAGTCTAGCGGGGGGGGCAGTAGATACGCAGTATTTT. Encoded protein: CASSLAGGAVDTQYF. The chain uses TRBV6-4 and TRBJ2-3, with TRBD2 matching over 12 bases. V was clipped by 5 bases and J by 5 bases; unmatched bases: 5. This CDR3 has 15 amino acids. Germline V gene data show CDR1 as MRHNA and CDR2 as SNTAGT.